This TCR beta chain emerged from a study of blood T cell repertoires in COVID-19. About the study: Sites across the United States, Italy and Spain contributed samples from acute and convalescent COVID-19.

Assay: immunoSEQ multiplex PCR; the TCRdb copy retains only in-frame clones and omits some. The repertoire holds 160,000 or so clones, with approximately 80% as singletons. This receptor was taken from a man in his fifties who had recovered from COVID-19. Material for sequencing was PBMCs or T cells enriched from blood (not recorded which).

The CDR3 spells CASSLGGWGMKNTEAFF. CDR3 coding DNA: TGCGCCAGCAGTCTTGGAGGGTGGGGGATGAAGAACACTGAAGCTTTCTTT. The gene calls are TRBV10-2 and TRBJ1-1, with D perhaps matching TRBD1 (5 bases). CDR3 size: 17 residues. The V gene lost 5 bases and the J gene lost 1 base, with 20 bases spanning the gap. Germline lookup yields CDR1 WSHSY and CDR2 SAAADI.